Shown below are 32 T cell receptor beta chains from a single sample sequenced in a study of T cell changes during pregnancy in multiple sclerosis (dated by TCRdb to the late 2010s). Library generation was performed with the immunoSEQ multiplex PCR assay. What TCRdb holds here is the immuneACCESS table cut down to in-frame rearrangements. Part of the clones is not present; checked against another copy, under half of the missing clones reflect an unresolved V gene, and the others are unexplained. The sample records about 67,000 clones, roughly 90% of which are singletons. The ten largest clones take up about 2.7% of the sample. The sequencing here drew on peripheral blood, taken in the second trimester of pregnancy. Source of these receptors: a female donor in good health, enrolled as a control in a pregnancy study.

The V gene is TRBV18, the J gene TRBJ2-7; a possible D gene is TRBD2 (5 bases). This CDR3 has 15 residues. Germline CDR1 reads KGHSH; CDR2 reads LQKENI. V dropped 2 bases and J dropped 5 bases, with 16 bases sitting between them. In nucleotides, the CDR3 is TGTGCCAGCTCACCAGGAGGAGACCGCCGCCACGAGCAGTACTTC. Translation gives CASSPGGDRRHEQYF.

The chain has TRBV11-3 and TRBJ1-1, with D possibly matching TRBD1 (5 bases). The CDR3 runs 15 residues. CDR1 is SGHNT and CDR2 is YENEEA in the germline V gene. V was pared by 6 bases and J by 0 bases, with 14 bases between. CDR3 region: CASSPGGGMNTEAFF. The DNA of the CDR3 is TGTGCCAGCAGTCCCGGGGGGGGAATGAACACTGAAGCTTTCTTT.

The chain uses TRBV19 and TRBJ2-1; 9 bases fit TRBD2. Germline V gene lookup returns CDR1 LNHDA and CDR2 SQIVND (reference sequence). The CDR3 contains 15 residues. With 6 bases clipped from V and 8 bases from J, the junction kept 11 bases outside the gene matches. CDR3 nucleotide sequence: TGTGCCAGTAGGCCACCGGGACTAGCCTTGCATGAGCAGTTCTTC. It yields the protein CASRPPGLALHEQFF. The complete variable domain, with remaining parts taken from reference TRBV19 and TRBJ2-1, reads DGGITQSPKYLFRKEGQNVTLSCEQNLNHDAMYWYRQDPGQGLRLIYYSQIVNDFQKGDIAEGYSVSREKKESFPLTVTSAQKNPTAFYLCASRPPGLALHEQFFGPGTRLTVL.

The genes are TRBV5-5 and TRBJ2-3; D is unresolved. Germline CDR1 is SGHKS and CDR2 is YYEKEE (reference sequence). V was cut by 1 base and J by 4 bases, with 4 bases left in between. The CDR3 has 12 amino acids. CDR3 coding DNA: TGTGCCAGCAGCTTGTATCCAGATACGCAGTATTTT. Protein product: CASSLYPDTQYF.

The chain employs TRBV7-8 and TRBJ2-7; 10 bases match TRBD2. The CDR3 length is 15 residues. Trimming at V came to 3 bases and at J to 2 bases, leaving 4 bases not matched to a gene. From germline, CDR1 is SGHVS and CDR2 FQNEAQ. The DNA for the CDR3 is TGTGCCAGCAGCTTCCTAGCGGGAGCGGCCTACGAGCAGTACTTC. Its protein is CASSFLAGAAYEQYF.

The chain has TRBV11-2 and TRBJ2-3; D is perhaps TRBD1 (5 bases). Germline assignment: CDR1 SGHAT and CDR2 FQNNGV. The CDR3 length is 13 residues. V was pared by 5 bases and J by 6 bases, with 12 bases between. The CDR3 here is CASSQGLSDTQYF. CDR3 DNA: TGTGCCAGCAGCCAGGGCCTATCTGATACGCAGTATTTT.

The chain recombines TRBV11-2 with TRBJ2-3; the match to TRBD1 covers 9 bases. Germline assignment: CDR1 SGHAT and CDR2 FQNNGV. The length of the CDR3 is 16 residues. The trim removed 2 bases at V and 3 bases at J, leaving 6 bases unmatched. CDR3 protein: CASSLLPGTGTDTQYF. The CDR3 coding sequence is TGTGCCAGCAGCTTATTACCCGGGACAGGGACAGATACGCAGTATTTT.

The V gene is TRBV12-5, the J gene TRBJ1-2; possible D gene TRBD1, 5 bases. Germline V gene data show CDR1 as LGHNT and CDR2 as FRNRAP. CDR3 length equals 14 residues. Trimming shortened V by 2 bases and J by 0 bases, and 7 bases separated the two germline ends. CDR3 DNA sequence: TGTGCTAGTGGTTTGCAGGGAACTAACTATGGCTACACCTTC. Translating it yields CASGLQGTNYGYTF.

DNA for the CDR3: TGTGCCAGCAGCCCCATGGGACAGTCAGACTATGGCTACACCTTC. Its protein is CASSPMGQSDYGYTF. The chain combines TRBV9 with TRBJ1-2, with 7 bases aligning to TRBD1. V shed 4 bases, J shed 3 bases, and the junction held 9 bases outside the gene matches. CDR3 length equals 15 residues. Per germline, CDR1 SGDLS and CDR2 YYNGEE.

The V gene is TRBV5-1, the J gene TRBJ1-1; D not resolved. V shed 4 bases and J shed 1 base, with 14 bases lying between them. Germline V gene sequence: CDR1 SGHRS, CDR2 YFSETQ. The CDR3 contains 15 residues. The CDR3 DNA reads as TGCGCCAGCAGCGCTGGCCCCACGGGGAACACTGAAGCTTTCTTT. It is translated as CASSAGPTGNTEAFF. The full variable domain, in which reference TRBV5-1 and TRBJ1-1 provide the parts outside the CDR3, is KAGVTQTPRYLIKTRGQQVTLSCSPISGHRSVSWYQQTPGQGLQFLFEYFSETQRNKGNFPGRFSGRQFSNSRSEMNVSTLELGDSALYLCASSAGPTGNTEAFFGQGTRLTVV.

The genes are TRBV5-6 and TRBJ2-7, with D perhaps matching TRBD2 (6 bases). Germline assignment: CDR1 SGHDT and CDR2 YYEEEE. The CDR3 runs 14 residues. Trimming took 4 bases from V and 4 from J, leaving 15 bases between them. CDR3: CASSDGGIGYEQYF. CDR3 DNA sequence: TGTGCCAGCAGCGATGGCGGGATTGGATACGAGCAGTACTTC.

The rearrangement joins TRBV9 to TRBJ2-1; 9 bases are a match to TRBD2. The CDR3 extends over 16 amino acids. Germline assignment: CDR1 SGDLS and CDR2 YYNGEE. Trimming took 0 bases from V and 8 from J; bases not matched to a gene: 9. This CDR3 reads CASSVVGGRGGDEQFF. In DNA, the CDR3 is TGTGCCAGCAGCGTAGTGGGCGGGAGGGGAGGTGATGAGCAGTTCTTC.

This clone was found once. The J gene is TRBJ1-2, the V gene TRBV7-3, with TRBD1 matching over 9 bases. CDR1 and CDR2 (germline): SGHTA, FQGTGA. CDR3 length: 15 amino acids. Germline trimming cut 5 bases from V and 2 bases from J; bases unmatched to any gene: 6. The CDR3 reads CASSPGTGKNYGYTF. The CDR3 DNA sequence: TGTGCCAGCAGCCCGGGGACAGGGAAGAACTATGGCTACACCTTC.

This clone was recorded only once. The chain joins TRBV7-6 to TRBJ2-7; D perhaps matches TRBD1 (5 bases). Per germline, CDR1 SGHVS and CDR2 FNYEAQ. The V end lost 0 bases, the J end lost 2 bases, and 8 bases lay between the germline ends. This CDR3 is built from 14 residues. In nucleotides, the CDR3 is TGTGCCAGCAGCTTAGCGGCAGGGACCTACGAGCAGTACTTC. As protein: CASSLAAGTYEQYF. The entire variable domain, with the rest obtained from reference TRBV7-6 and TRBJ2-7, is as follows: GAGVSQSPRYKVTKRGQDVALRCDPISGHVSLYWYRQALGQGPEFLTYFNYEAQQDKSGLPNDRFSAERPEGSISTLTIQRTEQRDSAMYRCASSLAAGTYEQYFGPGTRLTVT.

The chain recombines TRBV9 with TRBJ2-3, with TRBD1 matching 7 bases. V trimming: 0 bases; J trimming: 0 bases; junction bases outside the gene matches: 1. The germline V gene encodes CDR1 SGDLS and CDR2 YYNGEE. The CDR3 has 15 residues. The CDR3 nucleotides read TGTGCCAGCAGCGTAGAGGGGGCTAGCACAGATACGCAGTATTTT. Protein: CASSVEGASTDTQYF.

The J gene is TRBJ2-4, the V gene TRBV13, with 16 bases matching TRBD2. This CDR3 spans 20 amino acids. Trimming removed 4 bases from V and 0 bases from J; junction bases left unmatched: 9. Germline CDR1 and CDR2: PRHDT and FYEKMQ (reference sequence). The CDR3 DNA sequence: TGTGCCAGCAGCTCGGCCGGGACTAGCGGGAGGGTCCTAGCCAAAAACATTCAGTACTTC. Residues: CASSSAGTSGRVLAKNIQYF. Filled out from reference TRBV13 and TRBJ2-4, the complete variable domain reads AAGVIQSPRHLIKEKRETATLKCYPIPRHDTVYWYQQGPGQDPQFLISFYEKMQSDKGSIPDRFSAQQFSDYHSELNMSSLELGDSALYFCASSSAGTSGRVLAKNIQYFGAGTRLSVL.

The V gene is TRBV27, the J gene TRBJ2-7; D is perhaps TRBD1 (7 bases). Deletions cut 4 bases from V and 0 bases from J, with 19 bases between. CDR3 length equals 17 residues. Germline assignment: CDR1 MNHEY and CDR2 SMNVEV (reference sequence). CDR3 coding DNA: TGTGCCAGCAGTTACCCCAGGGCAGGGGGGCCCTCCTACGAGCAGTACTTC. It encodes CASSYPRAGGPSYEQYF.

The chain links TRBV11-2 to TRBJ2-7, with TRBD2 as a possible D gene (8 bases). CDR1 and CDR2 (germline): SGHAT, FQNNGV. With 4 bases removed from V and 5 bases from J, the gap between germline ends came to 21 bases. This CDR3 comprises 16 residues. DNA for the CDR3: TGTGCCAGCAGCTGGGACAGCGGGAGCCCCCTCAACGAGCAGTACTTC. Translation gives CASSWDSGSPLNEQYF. The full variable domain, completed using reference TRBV11-2 and TRBJ2-7, is EAGVAQSPRYKIIEKRQSVAFWCNPISGHATLYWYQQILGQGPKLLIQFQNNGVVDDSQLPKDRFSAERLKGVDSTLKIQPAKLEDSAVYLCASSWDSGSPLNEQYFGPGTRLTVT.

This rearrangement joins TRBV10-3 to TRBJ2-5; 7 positions agree with TRBD1. V was pared by 7 bases and J by 3 bases, with 5 bases of the junction left unmatched. The CDR3 contains 13 residues. Germline V gene data show CDR1 as ENHRY and CDR2 as SYGVKD. CDR3 coding DNA: TGTGCCATCAACGGGGACAGAGAAGAGACCCAGTACTTC. Translation: CAINGDREETQYF.

This rearrangement joins TRBV27 to TRBJ2-5; D not certain. Trimming shortened V by 7 bases and J by 1 base, and 10 bases separated the two germline ends. This CDR3 is 13 amino acids long. In germline, CDR1 is MNHEY, CDR2 SMNVEV (reference sequence). This chain's CDR3 is CASNPAGQETQYF. The DNA for the CDR3 is TGTGCCAGCAATCCGGCAGGCCAAGAGACCCAGTACTTC.

The chain has TRBV5-6 and TRBJ2-1; D possibly corresponds to TRBD2 (6 bases). The CDR3 contains 13 residues. The ends were cut back, 3 bases at V and 4 bases at J, with 8 bases in the middle. Per the germline V gene, CDR1 is SGHDT and CDR2 is YYEEEE. The CDR3 nucleotides are TGTGCCAGCAGCTCGGACTATTACAATGAGCAGTTCTTC. Its translation: CASSSDYYNEQFF.

This sequence joins TRBV7-9 and TRBJ2-2; the match to TRBD2 covers 7 bases. Germline V gene sequence: CDR1 SEHNR, CDR2 FQNEAQ (reference sequence). The V segment lost 4 bases and the J segment 6 bases; nucleotides outside the gene matches: 11. There are 16 residues in the CDR3. CDR3 region: CASSSLPGRGAGELFF. CDR3 nucleotides: TGTGCCAGCAGCTCATTACCGGGACGGGGGGCCGGGGAGCTGTTTTTT.

The J gene is TRBJ1-2, the V gene TRBV7-9; D may be TRBD1 (5 bases). The germline V and J ends were trimmed by 5 bases and 2 bases, with 12 bases remaining between them. From germline, CDR1 is SEHNR and CDR2 FQNEAQ (reference sequence). There are 14 residues in the CDR3. CDR3 nucleotide sequence: TGTGCCAGCAGCACAGGAGAGTGGAACTATGGCTACACCTTC. Translated: CASSTGEWNYGYTF.

As regards this clone: The junction and the germline gene differ at one end; a read error may be behind it. The CDR3 sequence is CASSKTTFNSDQPQHF. The CDR3 DNA sequence: TGTGCCAGCAGCAAGACTACTTTTAATAGCGATCAGCCCCAGCATTTT. J is TRBJ1-5 and V is TRBV7-9; no reliable D call. In germline, CDR1 is SEHNR, CDR2 FQNEAQ (reference sequence). CDR3 length equals 16 residues. Drawing the rest from reference TRBV7-9 and TRBJ1-5, the complete variable domain is DTGVSQNPRHKITKRGQNVTFRCDPISEHNRLYWYRQTLGQGPEFLTYFQNEAQLEKSRLLSDRFSAERPKGSFSTLEIQRTEQGDSAMYLCASSKTTFNSDQPQHFGDGTRLSIL.

V gene TRBV7-3 combines with J gene TRBJ2-3; D perhaps matches TRBD1 (5 bases). CDR3 length: 14 amino acids. With 3 bases removed from V and 2 bases from J, the gap between germline ends came to 9 bases. Germline V gene sequence: CDR1 SGHTA, CDR2 FQGTGA. The CDR3 nucleotides are TGTGCCAGCAGCTTTTCAGGGTTCACAGATACGCAGTATTTT. Translated, it gives CASSFSGFTDTQYF.

The chain combines TRBV2 with TRBJ1-4; D is undetermined. Germline V gene data show CDR1 as SNHLY and CDR2 as FYNNEI. The CDR3 is made up of 15 amino acids. Trimming removed 4 bases from V and 5 bases from J, with 14 bases in between. CDR3 loop: CASSVGPRGNEKLFF. The CDR3 DNA is TGTGCCAGCAGTGTTGGGCCAAGAGGGAATGAAAAACTGTTTTTT.

The rearrangement joins TRBV7-9 to TRBJ1-4; D unclear. With 1 base removed from V and 5 bases from J, the gap between germline ends came to 14 bases. CDR1 is SEHNR and CDR2 is FQNEAQ in the germline V gene (reference sequence). The CDR3 is 16 residues long. The CDR3 spells CASSLVPEYPNEKLFF. CDR3 bases: TGTGCCAGCAGCTTAGTCCCCGAGTACCCCAATGAAAAACTGTTTTTT.

V is TRBV11-2 and J is TRBJ2-1, with 11 bases aligning to TRBD2. CDR3 size: 16 residues. The J segment lost 5 bases and the V segment lost 6 bases, leaving 9 bases of the junction unmatched. Germline CDR1 SGHAT, CDR2 FQNNGV. CDR3 region: CASRPTSGSSHNEQFF. The DNA of the CDR3 is TGTGCCAGCAGACCAACTAGCGGGAGTAGCCACAATGAGCAGTTCTTC.

This clone was observed once. This chain links TRBV19 with TRBJ1-1, with a possible D match to TRBD1 (5 bases). The CDR3 runs 15 residues. The V gene lost 1 base and the J gene lost 0 bases, with 9 bases spanning the gap. CDR1 and CDR2 from the germline V gene are LNHDA and SQIVND (reference sequence). The DNA for the CDR3 is TGTGCCAGTAGTATAGTTGGGGGGGTGAACACTGAAGCTTTCTTT. Residues: CASSIVGGVNTEAFF.

The chain couples TRBV11-2 to TRBJ1-2; D gene uncertain. V lost 1 base, J lost 0 bases, and 9 bases lay in between. This CDR3 has 15 amino acids. Germline V lookup: CDR1 SGHAT, CDR2 FQNNGV. The CDR3 nucleotides are TGTGCCAGCAGCTTAGGCGGGATCACTAACTATGGCTACACCTTC. It yields the protein CASSLGGITNYGYTF.

The chain is built from TRBV19 and TRBJ2-7, with 7 bases lining up with TRBD1. CDR1 is LNHDA, CDR2 SQIVND, per germline (reference sequence). Unmatched junction bases numbered 6, after V lost 7 bases and J lost 0 bases. The CDR3 runs to 14 residues. The CDR3 nucleotides are TGTGCCAGTACCCCCCCAGGGGGCTCCTACGAGCAGTACTTC. Protein product: CASTPPGGSYEQYF.

The gene calls are TRBV30 and TRBJ1-6; TRBD1 might be the D (5 bases). Germline values: CDR1 GTSNPN, CDR2 SVGIG (reference sequence). Between the trimmed V and J ends, which lost 5 bases and 10 bases, there was a span of 15 bases. The CDR3 has 13 residues. CDR3 coding DNA: TGTGCCTGGGACCTGACAGAGAAGTCACCCCTCCACTTT. Encoded protein: CAWDLTEKSPLHF. Full variable domain (missing parts from reference TRBV30 and TRBJ1-6): SQTIHQWPATLVQPVGSPLSLECTVEGTSNPNLYWYRQAAGRGLQLLFYSVGIGQISSEVPQNLSASRPQDRQFILSSKKLLLSDSGFYLCAWDLTEKSPLHFGNGTRLTVT.